Detailed here is one TCR beta chain. The sample comes from a study of T cells after posttransplantation cyclophosphamide. Generated by immunoSEQ multiplex PCR, the TCRdb table keeps only in-frame clones and is missing some. The sample holds around 9,200 clones, 75% to 90% seen once. V shed 1 base and J 13 bases; nucleotides not matched to a gene: 17. The germline gives CDR1 MGHDK, CDR2 SYGVNS. The CDR3 consists of 18 residues. The TCR sequence derives from a woman in her fifties or sixties in good health, CMV-negative, and a related stem cell transplant donor. V gene TRBV25-1 combines with J gene TRBJ1-6; 9 bases are shared with TRBD1. The sample was memory CD4+ T cells sorted from PBMCs. The CDR3 DNA reads TGTGCCAGCAGTGAATGGGGGGGAGGGGACAGGGCTCGACGGCCCCTCCACTTT. Translation: CASSEWGGGDRARRPLHF.